These 3 T cell receptor beta chains originate from one sample sequenced in a study of T cell repertoires in cytomegalovirus infection. TCRdb itself ran the reads through MiXCR, one entry per CDR3 protein. The table records a few hundred thousand distinct CDR3 sequences, around 40% of them present only once. No antigen has been identified for these receptors. The material sequenced was cultured PBMCs, taken from culture after CMV antigen stimulation. The source of these receptors is a human donor in good health (CMV status not recorded). Some clones in this sample may be carry-over from other donors' samples.

The genes are TRBV5-1 and TRBJ1-3, with TRBD1 matching 7 bases. The CDR3 is made up of 14 amino acids. Trimming at V came to 3 bases and at J to 7 bases, leaving 7 bases not matched to a gene. The germline gives CDR1 SGHRS, CDR2 YFSETQ. CDR3 nucleotide sequence: TGCGCCAGCAGCTCAGGGGGAACAATGAACACCATATATTTT. It translates to CASSSGGTMNTIYF.

The J gene is TRBJ2-7, the V gene TRBV7-9, with D maybe TRBD1 (5 bases). This CDR3 is 14 amino acids long. CDR1 is SEHNR, CDR2 FQNEAQ, per germline (reference sequence). Trimming cost V 5 bases and J 7 bases, with 18 bases left between them. The CDR3 coding sequence is TGTGCCAGCAGCCACATGACAGACCCCGGGGAGCAGTACTTC. Its protein is CASSHMTDPGEQYF. The full variable domain, with the rest looked up from reference TRBV7-9 and TRBJ2-7, is DTGVSQNPRHKITKRGQNVTFRCDPISEHNRLYWYRQTLGQGPEFLTYFQNEAQLEKSRLLSDRFSAERPKGSFSTLEIQRTEQGDSAMYLCASSHMTDPGEQYFGPGTRLTVT.

J is TRBJ2-5 and V is TRBV10-3; TRBD2 matches 9 bases. Trimming took 6 bases from V and 5 from J; bases not matched to a gene: 13. Germline V gene sequence: CDR1 ENHRY, CDR2 SYGVKD. The CDR3 contains 16 residues. CDR3 DNA: TGTGCCATCAGACCAGGACTAGCGCCAGAGATGGAGACCCAGTACTTC. This sequence encodes CAIRPGLAPEMETQYF.